The source of this T cell receptor beta chain is a study of shared clonotypes between healthy human individuals. Only in-frame clones appear in the TCRdb table, and some are missing; sequencing was by immunoSEQ multiplex PCR. The sample consists of over 700,000 clones, 55% to 80% of them appearing once. This clone was seen only once. The investigators split CD4+ cells into a CD45RA+ naive subset and a CD45RA-negative memory subset. Germline CDR1 and CDR2: SGHTA and FQGTGA. The CDR3 sequence is 13 residues long. Trimming pared 2 bases from V and 5 bases from J, leaving 9 bases between. This receptor was identified in a woman between 25 and 40 years old in good health. The chain has TRBV7-3 and TRBJ2-5; no firm D call. Sequenced material: memory CD4+ T cells sorted from blood. Indicated subset: CD45RA-negative fraction. This chain's CDR3 is CASSLSGRETQYF. The CDR3 DNA follows: TGTGCCAGCAGCTTATCCGGGCGGGAGACCCAGTACTTC.